This T cell receptor (beta chain) stems from a study of cytomegalovirus exposure and HLA in healthy donors. Repertoires were generated with immunoSEQ multiplex PCR, while TCRdb's copy carries only in-frame clones and drops some. The data show approximately 300,000 clones, with around 87% seen just once and 1% to 1.5% held by the top ten. The study drew the donors from its roughly 110-subject validation cohort, separate from the roughly 700-subject first cohort. The CDR3 consists of 11 residues. Germline assignment: CDR1 SGHDT and CDR2 YYEEEE. The V end was cut by 2 bases, the J end by 2 bases, with 2 bases between.

This chain connects TRBV5-6 to TRBJ2-7; D unresolved. Sequencing was carried out using PBMCs. The sequence was obtained from a woman in her twenties or thirties in good health and CMV-seropositive. For the CDR3, the DNA is TGTGCCAGCAGCTTCGCCTACGAGCAGTACTTC. The encoded protein is CASSFAYEQYF.